Here is one T cell receptor beta chain with its context. The sample originates from a study of blood T cell repertoires in COVID-19. Repertoires were generated with immunoSEQ multiplex PCR, while TCRdb's copy carries only in-frame clones and drops some. The top ten hold roughly a tenth of the sample, which has tens of thousands of clones, roughly 90% seen once. V was shortened by 0 bases and J by 0 bases, with 7 bases between the two germline ends. CDR1 and CDR2 (germline): SGHRS, YFSETQ. The CDR3 runs 15 residues. This receptor was identified in a human donor in a cohort sampled during active COVID-19. The sample comprised peripheral blood. The chain couples TRBV5-1 to TRBJ1-5; D gene uncertain. The CDR3 reads CASSLGGTSNQPQHF. Written as DNA, the CDR3 is TGCGCCAGCAGCTTGGGAGGTACTAGCAATCAGCCCCAGCATTTT.